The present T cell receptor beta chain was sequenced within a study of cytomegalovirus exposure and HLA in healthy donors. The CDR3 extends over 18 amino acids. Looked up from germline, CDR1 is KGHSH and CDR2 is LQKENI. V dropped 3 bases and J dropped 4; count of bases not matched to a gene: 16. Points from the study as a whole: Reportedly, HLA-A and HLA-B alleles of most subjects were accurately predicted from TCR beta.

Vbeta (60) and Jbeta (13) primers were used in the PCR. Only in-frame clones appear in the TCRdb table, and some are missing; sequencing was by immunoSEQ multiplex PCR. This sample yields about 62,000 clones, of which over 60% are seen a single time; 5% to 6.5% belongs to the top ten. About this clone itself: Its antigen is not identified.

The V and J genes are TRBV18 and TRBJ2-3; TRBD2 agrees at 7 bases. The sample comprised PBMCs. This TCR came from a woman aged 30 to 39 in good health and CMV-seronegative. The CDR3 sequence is CASSPQTGGPSVADTQYF. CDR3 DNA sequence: TGTGCCAGCTCACCGCAGACGGGGGGACCCTCTGTAGCAGATACGCAGTATTTT.